These 31 T cell receptor beta chains were all obtained from the same sample, sequenced in a study of blood T cell repertoires in COVID-19. The table came from immunoSEQ multiplex PCR; TCRdb's copy has only in-frame clones and leaves some out. Seen here are about 180,000 clones, around 76% observed once, and the top ten hold roughly 9.1%. Sequenced sample: peripheral blood. The origin of the receptors is a woman aged 70-85 years with acute or convalescent COVID-19.

The rearrangement links TRBV4-1 to TRBJ1-2; 9 nucleotides align to TRBD1. Germline CDR1 and CDR2: MGHRA and YSYEKL. V was clipped by 1 base and J by 5 bases; unmatched bases: 17. The CDR3 covers 19 residues. This CDR3 reads CASSQATARTTQGAYGYTF. Here the CDR3 DNA reads TGCGCCAGCAGCCAAGCCACCGCGCGCACAACACAGGGGGCTTATGGCTACACCTTC.

The V call is TRBV6-2 or TRBV6-3, the J call TRBJ2-3; D is unresolved. The CDR3 runs 16 residues. Germline CDR1 MNHEY, CDR2 SVGEGT. Deletions cut 2 bases from V and 1 base from J, with 13 bases between. The CDR3 nucleotides are TGTGCCAGCAGTTACGCTGGCCTGGCGGGCACAGATACGCAGTATTTT. It specifies CASSYAGLAGTDTQYF.

There are a few counts of this clone. The chain links TRBV7-2 to TRBJ2-7; TRBD1 is a possible D gene (5 bases). The CDR3 has 14 amino acids. Germline CDR1 and CDR2: SGHTA and FQGNSA. With 5 bases removed from V and 2 bases from J, the gap between germline ends came to 13 bases. In nucleotides, the CDR3 is TGTGCCAGCAGCACGCGCAGGGAAACCTACGAGCAGTACTTC. This sequence encodes CASSTRRETYEQYF.

The rearrangement links TRBV6-2 or TRBV6-3 to TRBJ1-6; possibly TRBD1 for D (5 bases). This CDR3 region has 15 residues. CDR1 and CDR2 from the germline V gene are MNHEY and SVGEGT. V lost 3 bases and J 14 bases, leaving 20 bases between the germline ends. This CDR3 reads CASSYSSPAAGALHF. The CDR3 DNA reads TGTGCCAGCAGTTATTCCAGCCCGGCGGCGGGGGCCCTCCACTTT.

This chain uses TRBV10-3 with TRBJ1-1, with 7 nucleotides matching TRBD1. With 3 bases clipped from V and 1 base from J, the junction kept 8 bases outside the gene matches. Germline CDR1 reads ENHRY; CDR2 reads SYGVKD. The CDR3 covers 16 residues. CDR3 in DNA: TGTGCCATCAGTGACATCGGACAGGTTAAGAACACTGAAGCTTTCTTT. Residues: CAISDIGQVKNTEAFF.

This chain joins TRBV19 and TRBJ1-2; TRBD1 agrees at 7 bases. V dropped 6 bases and J dropped 5; count of bases not matched to a gene: 9. Germline assignment: CDR1 LNHDA and CDR2 SQIVND (reference sequence). The CDR3 spans 14 residues. CDR3 region: CASRKDRVQYGYTF. The DNA for the CDR3 is TGTGCCAGTAGGAAAGACAGGGTTCAATATGGCTACACCTTC.

V is TRBV7-9 and J is TRBJ2-7; maybe TRBD1 (5 bases). Trimming took off 1 base at V and 2 bases at J, with 15 bases between the two ends. Germline CDR1 reads SEHNR; CDR2 reads FQNEAQ (reference sequence). The CDR3 consists of 16 residues. The DNA of the CDR3 is TGTGCCAGCAGCTTAGAAGGATCTGGGGCCCCCTACGAGCAGTACTTC. Its translation is CASSLEGSGAPYEQYF.

This clone occurred a few times. This chain uses TRBV10-3 with TRBJ1-3; 7 bases match TRBD1. CDR1 and CDR2 (germline): ENHRY, SYGVKD. V lost 10 bases to trimming and J lost 0 bases; unmatched junction nucleotides: 9. The CDR3 has 15 amino acids. CDR3 DNA: TGTGCCACCCAAACTTCAGGGGGCTCTGGAAACACCATATATTTT. Amino acid sequence: CATQTSGGSGNTIYF.

The rearrangement uses TRBV27 and TRBJ1-2, with D unresolved. Trimming removed 2 bases at V and 4 bases at J, with 8 bases between. Germline CDR1 MNHEY, CDR2 SMNVEV (reference sequence). CDR3 length: 13 amino acids. The CDR3 coding sequence is TGTGCCAGCAGTTTAACGGGTGCCTATGGCTACACCTTC. Protein: CASSLTGAYGYTF.

V usage is TRBV4-3 and J usage is TRBJ2-7, with TRBD2 as a possible D gene (6 bases). CDR1 and CDR2 (germline): LGHNA, YSLEER. Trimming pared 4 bases from V and 2 bases from J, leaving 9 bases between. The CDR3 extends over 13 amino acids. CDR3 bases: TGCGCCAGCAGCCTAAGACTAGCCTACGAGCAGTACTTC. Protein sequence: CASSLRLAYEQYF.

Notes on this clone: One end of the junction is discordant with germline, which a read error may explain. The chain has TRBV7-7 and TRBJ2-1, with a weak D call TRBD1 (7 bases). The CDR3 runs to 15 residues. Germline lookup yields CDR1 SSHAT and CDR2 FNYEAQ (reference sequence). CDR3 loop: CASSLGSGGYNEQFF. CDR3 sequence (DNA): TGTGCTAGCAGCTTAGGTTCAGGGGGGTACAATGAGCAGTTCTTC.

This chain connects TRBV2 to TRBJ1-1; D is undetermined. This CDR3 spans 13 amino acids. The germline gives CDR1 SNHLY, CDR2 FYNNEI. V gave up 4 bases and J gave up 6 bases, with 12 bases separating them. The chain's CDR3 is CASSVGIFAEAFF. The CDR3 nucleotides read TGTGCCAGCAGTGTCGGGATTTTCGCTGAAGCTTTCTTT.

The chain carries TRBV27 and TRBJ2-6; possible D gene TRBD1, 5 bases. The length of the CDR3 is 15 residues. The germline CDR1 and CDR2 sequences are MNHEY and SMNVEV (reference sequence). V was cut by 2 bases and J by 4 bases, with 9 bases left in between. The DNA for the CDR3 is TGTGCCAGCAGTTTAGAAGGGGTCGGGGCCAACGTCCTGACTTTC. Its translation is CASSLEGVGANVLTF.

This sequence joins TRBV18 and TRBJ2-3; 9 nucleotides match TRBD2. J was trimmed by 0 bases and V by 1 base; bases with no gene match: 14. This CDR3 spans 20 amino acids. CDR1 and CDR2 from the germline V gene are KGHSH and LQKENI. The CDR3 sequence is CASSPRIAGAHPPSTDTQYF. Here the CDR3 DNA reads TGTGCCAGCTCACCACGTATAGCGGGGGCCCATCCCCCTAGCACAGATACGCAGTATTTT.

The CDR3: CASSPAGDRDYGYTF. DNA for the CDR3: TGTGCCAGCAGCCCCGCGGGGGACAGGGACTATGGCTACACCTTC. The rearrangement joins TRBV7-2 to TRBJ1-2; 9 bases agree with TRBD1. CDR3 length: 15 residues. In germline, CDR1 is SGHTA, CDR2 FQGNSA. V lost 5 bases and J lost 3; bases outside the gene matches: 7.

As for this clone: Other DNA sequences in this sample translate to the same CDR3. The chain carries TRBV5-1 and TRBJ1-1; TRBD1 is a possible D gene (5 bases). From germline, CDR1 is SGHRS and CDR2 YFSETQ. V dropped 0 bases and J dropped 1 base, with 7 bases sitting between them. This CDR3 spans 14 amino acids. The CDR3 DNA is TGCGCCAGCAGCTTGGAAGGACAGAACACTGAAGCTTTCTTT. It is translated as CASSLEGQNTEAFF.

This clone was observed a single time. The rearrangement uses TRBV6-2 or TRBV6-3 and TRBJ2-7; maybe TRBD1 (5 bases). V was shortened by 2 bases and J by 6 bases, with 11 bases between the two germline ends. The CDR3 contains 13 residues. Germline-derived CDR1 and CDR2 are MNHEY and SVGEGT. This CDR3 is CASSYGAAREQYF. CDR3 nucleotides: TGTGCCAGCAGTTACGGGGCTGCCCGCGAGCAGTACTTC.

This clone was seen a single time. DNA for the CDR3: TGTGCCAGCAGTTACTCGGGCCCTAGCGGGGCGGAGACCCAGTACTTC. It is translated as CASSYSGPSGAETQYF. The V call is TRBV6-2 or TRBV6-3, the J call TRBJ2-5; 9 nucleotides line up with TRBD2. Germline V gene lookup returns CDR1 MNHEY and CDR2 SVGEGT. The CDR3 is 16 amino acids. V gave up 0 bases and J gave up 5 bases; unmatched junction bases: 7.

The rearrangement links TRBV30 to TRBJ2-5; possible D gene TRBD1, 5 bases. Germline loops: CDR1 GTSNPN, CDR2 SVGIG (reference sequence). V dropped 2 bases and J dropped 5 bases, with 15 bases sitting between them. This CDR3 is built from 14 residues. The CDR3 bases are TGTGCCTGGAGTAGTTCGCAGGGTGGGGAGACCCAGTACTTC. Translation: CAWSSSQGGETQYF. Using reference TRBV30 and TRBJ2-5 for the parts outside the CDR3, the full variable domain is SQTIHQWPATLVQPVGSPLSLECTVEGTSNPNLYWYRQAAGRGLQLLFYSVGIGQISSEVPQNLSASRPQDRQFILSSKKLLLSDSGFYLCAWSSSQGGETQYFGPGTRLLVL.

The J gene is TRBJ2-3, the V gene TRBV6-2 or TRBV6-3; weak D call: TRBD2 (6 bases). This CDR3 comprises 15 residues. The germline gives CDR1 MNHEY, CDR2 SVGEGT. The ends were cut back, 5 bases at V and 0 bases at J, with 12 bases in the middle. DNA of the CDR3: TGTGCCAGCAGTGTCGGGACTCTCAGCACAGATACGCAGTATTTT. Translated, it gives CASSVGTLSTDTQYF.

This chain links TRBV2 with TRBJ2-3; tentatively, D is TRBD1 (5 bases). The V gene's germline CDR1 is SNHLY and CDR2 FYNNEI. V lost 5 bases and J lost 2, with 11 bases in between. This CDR3 comprises 14 residues. The CDR3 region is CASSSMTDTDTQYF. The CDR3 nucleotides read TGTGCCAGCAGTAGTATGACAGACACAGATACGCAGTATTTT.

This chain links TRBV6-2 or TRBV6-3 with TRBJ2-7; D is possibly TRBD1 (7 bases). V was pared by 4 bases and J by 3 bases, with 13 bases between. There are 14 residues in the CDR3. Germline V CDR1 and CDR2: MNHEY, SVGEGT. CDR3 protein: CASSSRGENYEQYF. CDR3 nucleotide sequence: TGTGCCAGCAGTTCCAGGGGGGAGAACTACGAGCAGTACTTC.

As concerns this clone: One end of the junction fails to match germline, which may point to a read error. J is TRBJ1-1 and V is TRBV20-1; no clear D. This CDR3 region has 8 residues. The germline gives CDR1 DFQATT, CDR2 SNEGSKA (reference sequence). The chain's CDR3 is CSASGYLF. CDR3 DNA: TGCAGTGCATCAGGCTATCTCTTT.

CDR3 nucleotide sequence: TGTGCCAGCGTACAGGACTCCTACAATGAGCAGTTCTTC. Its protein product is CASVQDSYNEQFF. The V gene is TRBV7-2, the J gene TRBJ2-1, with D perhaps TRBD1 (5 bases). V gave up 8 bases and J gave up 0 bases, with 8 bases separating them. Germline CDR1 SGHTA, CDR2 FQGNSA. The CDR3 runs 13 residues.

The V and J genes are TRBV14 and TRBJ2-7; no clear D gene. CDR3 size: 14 residues. CDR1 SGHDN and CDR2 FVKESK come from the germline V gene. Trimming stripped 3 bases from V and 3 bases from J, with 12 bases between. The CDR3 coding sequence is TGTGCCAGCAGCCACCCGGAGAGAGTCTACGAGCAGTACTTC. Its translation: CASSHPERVYEQYF.

The rearrangement links TRBV28 to TRBJ1-1, with a possible D match to TRBD1 (5 bases). CDR1 is MDHEN, CDR2 SYDVKM, per germline. The V gene lost 3 bases and the J gene lost 4 bases, with 12 bases spanning the gap. The CDR3 contains 14 residues. The CDR3 loop is CASSFQGAVTEAFF. Written as DNA, the CDR3 is TGTGCCAGCAGTTTTCAGGGCGCAGTCACTGAAGCTTTCTTT.

The chain couples TRBV7-9 to TRBJ2-7; D is perhaps TRBD2 (6 bases). CDR3 length: 15 residues. V lost 5 bases, J lost 2 bases, and 16 bases lay in between. CDR1 and CDR2 (germline): SEHNR, FQNEAQ (reference sequence). CDR3 DNA: TGTGCCAGCAGCGAAGGGGCGGGATTACCCTACGAGCAGTACTTC. Translating it yields CASSEGAGLPYEQYF.

This clone was recorded only once. This sequence joins TRBV27 and TRBJ2-1; 7 nucleotides line up with TRBD1. The CDR3 is 16 amino acids. After removal of 5 bases from V and 8 bases from J, the junction contained 15 bases not matched to a gene. Germline lookup yields CDR1 MNHEY and CDR2 SMNVEV (reference sequence). Here the CDR3 DNA reads TGTGCCAGCAGTCGTTGGACAGGACAATCTTTGGATGAGCAGTTCTTC. Its protein product is CASSRWTGQSLDEQFF.

This chain links TRBV28 with TRBJ2-3; perhaps TRBD2 as D (6 bases). The CDR3 extends over 15 amino acids. The germline V gene encodes CDR1 MDHEN and CDR2 SYDVKM. Trimming took off 5 bases at V and 0 bases at J, with 12 bases between the two ends. The CDR3 DNA reads as TGTGCCAGCAGTAACTCCGGGAGTAGCACAGATACGCAGTATTTT. As protein: CASSNSGSSTDTQYF.

The V and J genes are TRBV9 and TRBJ2-3; D might be TRBD2 (6 bases). This CDR3 comprises 15 residues. V lost 4 bases to trimming and J lost 0 bases, with 12 bases between them. Germline CDR1 reads SGDLS; CDR2 reads YYNGEE. The CDR3 loop reads CASSRLGLSTDTQYF. The CDR3 DNA follows: TGTGCCAGCAGCCGGCTGGGACTGAGCACAGATACGCAGTATTTT.

The rearrangement links TRBV29-1 to TRBJ1-4, with D possibly TRBD1 on 6 matching bases. The length of the CDR3 is 16 residues. V gave up 7 bases and J gave up 5 bases, with 23 bases separating them. Germline CDR1 is SQVTM and CDR2 is ANQGSEA. The CDR3 spells CSAGDRGGRSNEKLFF. DNA for the CDR3: TGCAGCGCCGGAGACCGGGGGGGCAGATCCAATGAAAAACTGTTTTTT. Complete variable domain (other parts from reference TRBV29-1 and TRBJ1-4): SAVISQKPSRDICQRGTSLTIQCQVDSQVTMMFWYRQQPGQSLTLIATANQGSEATYESGFVIDKFPISRPNLTFSTLTVSNMSPEDSSIYLCSAGDRGGRSNEKLFFGSGTQLSVL.